This TCR beta chain was captured in a study of blood T cell repertoires in COVID-19. Study summary: Sample material is recorded as cDNA or gDNA derived from T cells, B-cell-depleted T cells, or PBMCs.

Clones were sequenced by immunoSEQ multiplex PCR, and TCRdb holds only the in-frame ones, with some missing. The sample lists some 270,000 clones; 80% to 85% were seen once. The ends were cut back, 3 bases at V and 2 bases at J, with 8 bases in the middle. Germline CDR1 reads SGHRS; CDR2 reads YFSETQ. This CDR3 spans 13 amino acids. Material: peripheral blood. This receptor was obtained from a person aged 65 to 85 with COVID-19, enrolled during active disease. The chain employs TRBV5-1 and TRBJ1-1; D ambiguous. The DNA of the CDR3 is TGCGCCAGCAGCTGGGCCAGCAACACTGAAGCTTTCTTT. Protein product: CASSWASNTEAFF. The full variable domain, completed using reference TRBV5-1 and TRBJ1-1, is KAGVTQTPRYLIKTRGQQVTLSCSPISGHRSVSWYQQTPGQGLQFLFEYFSETQRNKGNFPGRFSGRQFSNSRSEMNVSTLELGDSALYLCASSWASNTEAFFGQGTRLTVV.